This entry features one TCR beta chain sequence. Its antigen is unknown. No base quality values were provided; no much bigger clone lies one nucleotide off. The library was produced with the immunoSEQ multiplex PCR assay. This is the immuneACCESS table as TCRdb keeps it, with only in-frame sequences that have V and J called. A part of the clones is gone; compared with another copy, unresolved V genes explain less than half, and the rest is unexplained. The sample data list over 60,000 clones, and approximately 85% of these were observed just once. Of the sample, about 5% falls within the top ten clones. This specimen belongs to a study of control samples from healthy donors and cancer patients (dated by TCRdb to about 2020). Reading from cysteine to phenylalanine, the CDR3 counts 16 amino acids. Of the read, only the CDR3 DNA is kept; its 48 bases are in frame from base 1. In the germline V gene, CDR1 corresponds to MDHEN and CDR2 to SYDVKM. Trimming at the junction amounts to 6 bases on V and 7 bases on J, and the germline ends lie 19 bases apart.

The V gene is TRBV28 and the J gene is TRBJ1-6; a tentative D match to TRBD1 spans 6 bases. This receptor was obtained from a man between 40 and 49 years old in good health. Sequencing was done on a sample of blood. The nucleotide sequence reads TGTGCCAGCAGCCTCCTGGGGGGGGCTATGAATTCACCCCTCCACTTT. Protein translation: CASSLLGGAMNSPLHF.